The table lists the clone carrying this T cell receptor (beta chain) with a few counts. The antigen is unknown. In each case, RNA was isolated and then reverse transcribed into cDNA as the sequencing template. The table came from immunoSEQ multiplex PCR; TCRdb's copy has only in-frame clones and leaves some out. The repertoire holds 210,000 or so clones, with under 70% as singletons. The data were obtained in a study of CD8+ T cells in alopecia areata. The wider study: Tofacitinib was given for 6 to 18 months, then stopped for 6 months.

The CDR3 length is 14 residues. The V gene's germline CDR1 is SGDLS and CDR2 YYNGEE. V shed 3 bases, J shed 5 bases, and the junction held 6 bases outside the gene matches. Whole-study results and caveats: Association of baseline CD8+ expansion with response is uncertain owing to one nonresponder. Clonality in lesional scalp, especially alopecia totalis/universalis, exceeded that of normal scalp. Tofacitinib significantly brought down scalp clonality and expanded CD8+ clones among top 100.

Treatment denoted: oral pan-JAK inhibitor, 5-10 mg twice daily. The rearrangement joins TRBV9 to TRBJ2-5, with 8 bases lining up with TRBD1. This TCR was recovered from a human donor with alopecia areata. Here the sequenced sample was CD4+ T cells sorted from blood, taken at week 44, from a patient treated with tofacitinib. CDR3 residues: CASSATGGQETQYF. CDR3 bases: TGTGCCAGCAGCGCTACAGGGGGGCAGGAGACCCAGTACTTC.